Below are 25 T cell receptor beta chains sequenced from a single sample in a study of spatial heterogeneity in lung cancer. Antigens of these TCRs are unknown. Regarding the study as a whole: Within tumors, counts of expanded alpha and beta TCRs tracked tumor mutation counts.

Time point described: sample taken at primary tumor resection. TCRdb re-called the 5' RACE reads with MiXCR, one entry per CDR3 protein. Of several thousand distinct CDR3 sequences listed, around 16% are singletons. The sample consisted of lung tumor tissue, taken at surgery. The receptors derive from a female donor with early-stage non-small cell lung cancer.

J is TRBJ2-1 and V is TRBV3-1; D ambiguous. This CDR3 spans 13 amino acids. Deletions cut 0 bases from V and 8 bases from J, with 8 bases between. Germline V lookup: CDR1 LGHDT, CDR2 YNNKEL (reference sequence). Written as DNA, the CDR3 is TGTGCCAGCAGCCAAGATCCGGAAGATGAGCAGTTCTTC. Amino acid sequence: CASSQDPEDEQFF.

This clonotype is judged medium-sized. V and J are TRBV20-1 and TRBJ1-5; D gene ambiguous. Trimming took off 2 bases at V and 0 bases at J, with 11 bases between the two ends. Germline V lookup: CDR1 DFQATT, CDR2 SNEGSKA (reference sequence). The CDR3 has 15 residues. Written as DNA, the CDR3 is TGCAGTGCTAGAAACAGACTATATAGCAATCAGCCCCAGCATTTT. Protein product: CSARNRLYSNQPQHF.

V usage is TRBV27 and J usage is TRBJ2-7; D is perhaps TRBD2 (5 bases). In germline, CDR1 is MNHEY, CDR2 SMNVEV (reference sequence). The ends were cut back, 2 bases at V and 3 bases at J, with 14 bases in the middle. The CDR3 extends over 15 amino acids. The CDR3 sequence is CASSLRGPRGYEQYF. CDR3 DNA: TGTGCCAGCAGTTTACGTGGGCCCCGGGGCTACGAGCAGTACTTC.

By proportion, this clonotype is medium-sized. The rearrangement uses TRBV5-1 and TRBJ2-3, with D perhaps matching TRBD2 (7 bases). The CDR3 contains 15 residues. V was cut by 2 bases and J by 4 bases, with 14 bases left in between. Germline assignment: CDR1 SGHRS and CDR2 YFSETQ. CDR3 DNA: TGCGCCAGCAGCTTATACGGGGGGCCTTCAGATACGCAGTATTTT. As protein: CASSLYGGPSDTQYF.

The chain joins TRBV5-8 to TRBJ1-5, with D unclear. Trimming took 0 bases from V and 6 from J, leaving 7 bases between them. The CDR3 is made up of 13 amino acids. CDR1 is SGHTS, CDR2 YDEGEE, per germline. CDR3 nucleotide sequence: TGTGCCAGCAGCTTGGGCGGTTTTCAGCCCCAGCATTTT. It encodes CASSLGGFQPQHF.

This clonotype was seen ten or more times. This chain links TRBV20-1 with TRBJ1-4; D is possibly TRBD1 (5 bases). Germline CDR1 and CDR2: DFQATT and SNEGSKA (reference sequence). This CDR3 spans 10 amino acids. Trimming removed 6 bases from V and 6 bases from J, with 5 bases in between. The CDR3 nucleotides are TGCAGTGCGGGGGATGAAAAACTGTTTTTT. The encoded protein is CSAGDEKLFF.

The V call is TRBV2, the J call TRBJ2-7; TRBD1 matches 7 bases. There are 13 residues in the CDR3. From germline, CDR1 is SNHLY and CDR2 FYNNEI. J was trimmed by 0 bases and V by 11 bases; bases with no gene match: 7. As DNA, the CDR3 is TGTGCCCTAGCAGGGGGTATCTCCTACGAGCAGTACTTC. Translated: CALAGGISYEQYF.

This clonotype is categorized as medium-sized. CDR3 nucleotides: TGTGCCAGTAGTACAAGAGACAATCAGCCCCAGCATTTT. It encodes CASSTRDNQPQHF. The V gene is TRBV19, the J gene TRBJ1-5; D is unresolved. The CDR3 extends over 13 amino acids. Trimming left V 4 bases short and J 3 bases short, with 7 bases between. CDR1 and CDR2 (germline): LNHDA, SQIVND (reference sequence).

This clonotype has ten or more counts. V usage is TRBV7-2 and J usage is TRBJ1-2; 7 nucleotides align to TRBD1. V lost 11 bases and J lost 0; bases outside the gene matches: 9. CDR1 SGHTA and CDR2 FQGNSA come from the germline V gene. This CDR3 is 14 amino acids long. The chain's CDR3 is CARQGITANYGYTF. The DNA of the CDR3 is TGTGCCCGACAGGGAATAACTGCTAACTATGGCTACACCTTC. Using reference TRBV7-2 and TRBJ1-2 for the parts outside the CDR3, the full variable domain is GAGVSQSPSNKVTEKGKDVELRCDPISGHTALYWYRQSLGQGLEFLIYFQGNSAPDKSGLPSDRFSAERTGGSVSTLTIQRTQQEDSAVYLCARQGITANYGYTFGSGTRLTVV.

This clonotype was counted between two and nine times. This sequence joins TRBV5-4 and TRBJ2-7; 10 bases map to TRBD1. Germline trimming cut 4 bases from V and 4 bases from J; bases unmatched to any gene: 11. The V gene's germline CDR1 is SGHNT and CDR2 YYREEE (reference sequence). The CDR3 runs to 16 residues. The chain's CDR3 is CASSPGAGQGSYEQYF. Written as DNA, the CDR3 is TGTGCCAGCAGCCCTGGGGCGGGACAGGGGTCTTACGAGCAGTACTTC.

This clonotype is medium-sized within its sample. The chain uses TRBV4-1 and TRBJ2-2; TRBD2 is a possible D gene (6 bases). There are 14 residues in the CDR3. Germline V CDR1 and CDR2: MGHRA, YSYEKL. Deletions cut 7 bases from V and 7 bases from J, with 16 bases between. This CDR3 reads CASTLGGRRGELFF. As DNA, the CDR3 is TGCGCCAGCACCCTGGGAGGACGGCGCGGGGAGCTGTTTTTT.

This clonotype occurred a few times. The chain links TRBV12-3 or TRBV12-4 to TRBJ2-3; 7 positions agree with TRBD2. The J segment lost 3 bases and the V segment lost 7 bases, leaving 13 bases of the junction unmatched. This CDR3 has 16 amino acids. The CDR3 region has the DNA TGTGCCAGCACCACCCGGCGGCGGGGGTCAACAGATACGCAGTATTTT. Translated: CASTTRRRGSTDTQYF.

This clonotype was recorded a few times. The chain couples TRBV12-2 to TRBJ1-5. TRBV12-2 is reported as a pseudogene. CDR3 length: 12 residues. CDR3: CASRLARVPQHF. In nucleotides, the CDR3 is TGTGCAAGTCGCTTAGCGCGGGTACCCCAGCATTTT.

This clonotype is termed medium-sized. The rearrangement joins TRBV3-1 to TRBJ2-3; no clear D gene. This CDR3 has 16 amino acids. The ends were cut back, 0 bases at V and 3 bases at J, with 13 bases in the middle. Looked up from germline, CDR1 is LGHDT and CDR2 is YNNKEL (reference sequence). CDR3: CASSQERRFRTDTQYF. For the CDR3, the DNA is TGTGCCAGCAGCCAAGAACGAAGGTTTAGGACAGATACGCAGTATTTT.

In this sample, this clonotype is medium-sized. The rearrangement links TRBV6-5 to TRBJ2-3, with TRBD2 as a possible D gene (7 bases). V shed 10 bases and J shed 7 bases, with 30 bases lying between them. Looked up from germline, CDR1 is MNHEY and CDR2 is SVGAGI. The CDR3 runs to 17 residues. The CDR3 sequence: CATPLCGGAGMINTQYF. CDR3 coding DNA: TGTGCCACCCCTTTATGTGGGGGGGCCGGAATGATTAATACGCAGTATTTT.

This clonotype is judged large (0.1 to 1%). For the CDR3, the DNA is TGTGCCAGCAGCTTAGAATTGACACCGAACACTGAAGCTTTCTTT. Its translation is CASSLELTPNTEAFF. The chain joins TRBV7-2 to TRBJ1-1; no definite D call. The CDR3 runs 15 residues. Trimming took off 1 base at V and 1 base at J, with 10 bases between the two ends. The germline V gene has CDR1 SGHTA and CDR2 FQGNSA.

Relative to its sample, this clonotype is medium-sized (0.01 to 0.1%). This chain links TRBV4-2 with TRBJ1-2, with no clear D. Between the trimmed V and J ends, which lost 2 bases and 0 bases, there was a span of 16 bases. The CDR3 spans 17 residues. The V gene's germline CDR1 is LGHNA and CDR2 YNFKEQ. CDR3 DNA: TGTGCCAGCAGCCAAAGGCAGGCCTATTCCCCTAACTATGGCTACACCTTC. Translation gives CASSQRQAYSPNYGYTF.

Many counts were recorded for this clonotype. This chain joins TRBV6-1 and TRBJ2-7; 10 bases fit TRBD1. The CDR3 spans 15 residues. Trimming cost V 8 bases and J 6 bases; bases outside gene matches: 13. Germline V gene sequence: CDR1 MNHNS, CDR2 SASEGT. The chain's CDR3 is CASSPRGDRGSEQYF. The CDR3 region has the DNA TGTGCCAGCTCCCCAAGGGGGGACAGGGGTTCCGAGCAGTACTTC.

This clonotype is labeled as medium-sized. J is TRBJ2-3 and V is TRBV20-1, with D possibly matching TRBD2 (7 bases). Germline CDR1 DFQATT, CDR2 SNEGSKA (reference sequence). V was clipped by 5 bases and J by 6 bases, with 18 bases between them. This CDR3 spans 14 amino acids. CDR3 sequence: CSAPPRGPEDTQYF. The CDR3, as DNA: TGCAGTGCTCCCCCGCGGGGGCCTGAGGATACGCAGTATTTT.

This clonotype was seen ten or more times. CDR3 nucleotide sequence: TGTGCCTGGAGTTCAGGGGGCAGCTCCTACGAGCAGTACTTC. Protein sequence: CAWSSGGSSYEQYF. The chain employs TRBV30 and TRBJ2-7; TRBD1 agrees at 8 bases. The trim removed 2 bases at V and 0 bases at J, leaving 3 bases unmatched. CDR3 length: 14 amino acids. Germline V lookup: CDR1 GTSNPN, CDR2 SVGIG (reference sequence).

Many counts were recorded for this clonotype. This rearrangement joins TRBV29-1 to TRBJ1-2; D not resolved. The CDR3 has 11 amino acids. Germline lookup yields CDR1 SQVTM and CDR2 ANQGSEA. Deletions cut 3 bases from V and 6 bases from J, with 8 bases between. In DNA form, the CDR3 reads TGCAGCGTTGAGGTCATGCATGGCTACACCTTC. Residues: CSVEVMHGYTF.

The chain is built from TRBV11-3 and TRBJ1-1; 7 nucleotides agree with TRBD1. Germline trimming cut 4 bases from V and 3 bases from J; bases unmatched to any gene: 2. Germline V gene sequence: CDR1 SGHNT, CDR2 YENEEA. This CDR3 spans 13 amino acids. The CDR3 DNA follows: TGTGCCAGCAGCTACACAGGGGACACTGAAGCTTTCTTT. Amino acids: CASSYTGDTEAFF.

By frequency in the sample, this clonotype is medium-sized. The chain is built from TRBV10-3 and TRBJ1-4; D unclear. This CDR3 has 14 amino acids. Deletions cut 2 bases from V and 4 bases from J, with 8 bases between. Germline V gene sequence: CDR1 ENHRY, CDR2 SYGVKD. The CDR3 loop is CAISESGGNEKLFF. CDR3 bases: TGTGCCATCAGTGAGAGTGGCGGTAATGAAAAACTGTTTTTT.

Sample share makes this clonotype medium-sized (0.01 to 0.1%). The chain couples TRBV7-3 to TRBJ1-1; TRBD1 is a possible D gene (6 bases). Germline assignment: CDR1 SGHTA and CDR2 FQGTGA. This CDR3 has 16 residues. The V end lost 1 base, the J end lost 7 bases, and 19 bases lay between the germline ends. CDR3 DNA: TGTGCCAGCAGCTTAAGCGGCGCGACAGGCCTAGGTGAAGCTTTCTTT. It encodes CASSLSGATGLGEAFF.

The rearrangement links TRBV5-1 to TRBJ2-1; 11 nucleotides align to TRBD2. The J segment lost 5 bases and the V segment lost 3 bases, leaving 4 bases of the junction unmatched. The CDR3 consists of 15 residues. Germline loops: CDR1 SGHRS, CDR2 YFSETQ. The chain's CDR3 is CASSSTSGSHNEQFF. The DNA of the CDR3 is TGCGCCAGCAGCTCTACTAGCGGGAGCCACAATGAGCAGTTCTTC.